This entry lists 22 T cell receptor beta chains sequenced from one sample in a study of PD-1 blockade in classical Hodgkin lymphoma (dated by TCRdb to the early 2020s). Libraries were prepared through the immunoSEQ multiplex PCR assay. TCRdb carries this immuneACCESS record with in-frame sequences only. Its versions omit some clonotypes, under half of them owing to an unresolved V gene in the studies checked, with the rest unexplained. Here the sample has more than 25,000 clones; approximately 80% occur a single time. Roughly 0.6% of the sample goes to the ten largest clones. The sample's time point label is to be understood as: cycle 4 day 1 (C4D1), after five to seven weeks of nivolumab. Every trial patient had relapsed following autologous stem cell transplantation, and prior brentuximab vedotin exposure was what differed among cohorts A, B and C. A Miltenyi CD4+ T cell isolation kit was used for magnetic negative selection to purify CD4+ T cells from thawed PBMCs.

The sample consisted of CD4+ T cells from blood, taken before the fourth cycle of nivolumab. Receptors originate from a human donor with classical Hodgkin lymphoma.

This chain uses TRBV5-1 with TRBJ2-3, with 10 nucleotides matching TRBD2. V lost 4 bases, J lost 4 bases, and 6 bases stayed unmatched. The CDR3 sequence is 15 residues long. Germline V CDR1 and CDR2: SGHRS, YFSETQ. DNA of the CDR3: TGCGCCAGCAGCCCCAGCCTAGCGGGGGCAGATACGCAGTATTTT. It encodes CASSPSLAGADTQYF. Variable domain in full (rest from reference TRBV5-1 and TRBJ2-3): KAGVTQTPRYLIKTRGQQVTLSCSPISGHRSVSWYQQTPGQGLQFLFEYFSETQRNKGNFPGRFSGRQFSNSRSEMNVSTLELGDSALYLCASSPSLAGADTQYFGPGTRLTVL.

CDR3 protein: CASSPPGTGKNYEQYF. The CDR3 DNA sequence: TGTGCCAGCAGCCCGCCCGGGACAGGAAAGAACTACGAGCAGTACTTC. V is TRBV5-5 and J is TRBJ2-7, with 8 bases lining up with TRBD1. Per germline, CDR1 SGHKS and CDR2 YYEKEE (reference sequence). This CDR3 has 16 residues. The V and J ends lost 4 bases and 3 bases, in that order; junction bases with no gene match: 12. The variable domain in full, with the rest retrieved from reference TRBV5-5 and TRBJ2-7, is DAGVTQSPTHLIKTRGQQVTLRCSPISGHKSVSWYQQVLGQGPQFIFQYYEKEERGRGNFPDRFSARQFPNYSSELNVNALLLGDSALYLCASSPPGTGKNYEQYFGPGTRLTVT.

This clone was recorded only once. The J gene is TRBJ2-2, the V gene TRBV5-1; 9 nucleotides match TRBD2. CDR1 and CDR2 (germline): SGHRS, YFSETQ. V shed 1 base, J shed 3 bases, and the junction held 4 bases outside the gene matches. The CDR3 extends over 16 amino acids. The chain's CDR3 is CASSLLPSGDTGELFF. CDR3 nucleotides: TGCGCCAGCAGCTTGTTACCTAGCGGGGACACCGGGGAGCTGTTTTTT. The full variable domain, with the rest looked up from reference TRBV5-1 and TRBJ2-2, is KAGVTQTPRYLIKTRGQQVTLSCSPISGHRSVSWYQQTPGQGLQFLFEYFSETQRNKGNFPGRFSGRQFSNSRSEMNVSTLELGDSALYLCASSLLPSGDTGELFFGEGSRLTVL.

The V call is TRBV18, the J call TRBJ2-2; D not resolved. Germline V gene sequence: CDR1 KGHSH, CDR2 LQKENI. The CDR3 contains 17 residues. The V end lost 2 bases, the J end lost 2 bases, and 15 bases lay between the germline ends. The CDR3 nucleotides are TGTGCCAGCTCACCAATCCAGTTTACCCTCAACACCGGGGAGCTGTTTTTT. Translating gives CASSPIQFTLNTGELFF.

This rearrangement joins TRBV7-9 to TRBJ1-1, with TRBD1 identical over 8 bases. CDR1 is SEHNR, CDR2 FQNEAQ, per germline (reference sequence). The CDR3 has 14 amino acids. V dropped 3 bases and J dropped 8; count of bases not matched to a gene: 8. The CDR3 loop reads CASSFPGQVPEAFF. The CDR3 DNA follows: TGTGCCAGCAGCTTCCCGGGACAGGTTCCCGAAGCTTTCTTT.

This clone has a single count. The chain joins TRBV5-1 to TRBJ2-7, with D possibly matching TRBD2 (5 bases). Trimming took off 6 bases at V and 0 bases at J, with 10 bases between the two ends. Germline CDR1 is SGHRS and CDR2 is YFSETQ. CDR3 size: 13 residues. In nucleotides, the CDR3 is TGCGCCAGCAATCCGGGGAGCTCCTACGAGCAGTACTTC. Its protein is CASNPGSSYEQYF.

The J gene is TRBJ1-3, the V gene TRBV23-1; D gene uncertain. TRBV23-1 is an ORF, and what it does is uncertain. This CDR3 spans 17 amino acids. The V and J ends lost 2 bases and 0 bases respectively, with 14 bases between them. Written as DNA, the CDR3 is TGCGCCAGCAGTCAACGGCAGGCCCGTTCCTCTGGAAACACCATATATTTT. Its translation: CASSQRQARSSGNTIYF.

The chain uses TRBV5-1 and TRBJ2-3; D perhaps matches TRBD2 (6 bases). Germline CDR1 is SGHRS and CDR2 is YFSETQ. Trimming stripped 2 bases from V and 6 bases from J, with 13 bases between. The CDR3 loop spans 14 amino acids. The CDR3 nucleotides read TGCGCCAGCAGCTTTGGGGACTCAATGGATACGCAGTATTTT. Its protein product is CASSFGDSMDTQYF.

This sequence joins TRBV7-2 and TRBJ2-3; D possibly matches TRBD1 or TRBD2 (5 bases each). CDR1 and CDR2 from the germline V gene are SGHTA and FQGNSA. This CDR3 contains 15 residues. V gave up 8 bases and J gave up 2 bases, with 17 bases separating them. The CDR3 sequence is CASLEGILTTDTQYF. The CDR3 DNA reads TGTGCCAGCTTAGAGGGGATCCTTACCACAGATACGCAGTATTTT.

CDR3 DNA sequence: TGTGCCAGCAGTTTAGGGCAGGGGGCTTGGGAGCAGTACTTC. Residues: CASSLGQGAWEQYF. This chain uses TRBV27 with TRBJ2-7, with 8 bases fitting TRBD1. This CDR3 has 14 amino acids. Germline V gene lookup returns CDR1 MNHEY and CDR2 SMNVEV (reference sequence). V lost 2 bases to trimming and J lost 7 bases; unmatched junction nucleotides: 7.

This clone has only a few counts. The chain uses TRBV9 and TRBJ1-4, with D unresolved. Deletions cut 3 bases from V and 8 bases from J, with 11 bases between. The CDR3 is 13 amino acids. Germline V gene data show CDR1 as SGDLS and CDR2 as YYNGEE. DNA of the CDR3: TGTGCCAGCAGCGCAGCTGGGAGGGAAAAACTGTTTTTT. It codes for CASSAAGREKLFF.

CDR3 DNA sequence: TGTGCCACTCGAGGGGCTGAGGACACTGAAGCTTTCTTT. Translating it yields CATRGAEDTEAFF. The chain has TRBV9 and TRBJ1-1; D perhaps matches TRBD1 (5 bases). With 9 bases removed from V and 3 bases from J, the gap between germline ends came to 15 bases. The CDR3 is made up of 13 amino acids. The germline V gene encodes CDR1 SGDLS and CDR2 YYNGEE.

The chain employs TRBV7-6 and TRBJ2-7; TRBD1 agrees at 7 bases. The trim removed 1 base at V and 4 bases at J, leaving 16 bases unmatched. Germline values: CDR1 SGHVS, CDR2 FNYEAQ. CDR3 size: 18 residues. CDR3 region: CASSLGVDSTGSPYEQYF. The CDR3, as DNA: TGTGCCAGCAGCTTAGGGGTTGATTCGACAGGGTCCCCATACGAGCAGTACTTC.

The chain carries TRBV7-9 and TRBJ2-7; perhaps TRBD1 as D (5 bases). The germline V gene has CDR1 SEHNR and CDR2 FQNEAQ (reference sequence). This CDR3 has 13 residues. The V and J ends lost 1 base and 4 bases respectively, with 8 bases between them. CDR3 residues: CASSLVRGYEQYF. The DNA for the CDR3 is TGTGCCAGCAGCTTAGTTAGGGGTTACGAGCAGTACTTC.

On this clone itself: This sample includes further DNA sequences coding for the same CDR3. The rearrangement joins TRBV5-1 to TRBJ2-6; TRBD2 agrees at 9 bases. Germline V gene data show CDR1 as SGHRS and CDR2 as YFSETQ. V trimming: 0 bases; J trimming: 0 bases; junction bases outside the gene matches: 4. This CDR3 contains 18 residues. Written as DNA, the CDR3 is TGCGCCAGCAGCTTGGGGACTAGCGCCTTCTCTGGGGCCAACGTCCTGACTTTC. Its protein product is CASSLGTSAFSGANVLTF.

The chain couples TRBV18 to TRBJ2-3; TRBD2 agrees at 7 bases. After removal of 2 bases from V and 4 bases from J, the junction contained 12 bases not matched to a gene. CDR1 and CDR2 from the germline V gene are KGHSH and LQKENI. The CDR3 is 17 amino acids. The CDR3 sequence: CASSPGRTSGMADTQYF. In DNA, the CDR3 is TGTGCCAGCTCACCAGGGAGGACTAGTGGTATGGCAGATACGCAGTATTTT.

The V and J genes are TRBV5-1 and TRBJ2-1; 9 positions agree with TRBD2. Germline V lookup: CDR1 SGHRS, CDR2 YFSETQ. Trimming took 6 bases from V and 7 from J; bases not matched to a gene: 8. CDR3 length: 14 residues. CDR3 DNA: TGCGCCAGCAATCAGCGGGGGGAGGCGAATGAGCAGTTCTTC. Translated: CASNQRGEANEQFF.

V and J are TRBV11-2 and TRBJ2-7; 11 bases are a match to TRBD1. This CDR3 contains 16 residues. In germline, CDR1 is SGHAT, CDR2 FQNNGV. The V segment lost 3 bases and the J segment 7 bases; nucleotides outside the gene matches: 11. This chain's CDR3 is CASSFPGQGALWEQYF. The CDR3 DNA reads TGTGCCAGCAGCTTTCCCGGACAGGGGGCCTTGTGGGAGCAGTACTTC.

The chain employs TRBV2 and TRBJ1-1; a weak D match, TRBD1 (5 bases). Germline values: CDR1 SNHLY, CDR2 FYNNEI. CDR3 length: 13 residues. V lost 7 bases and J 1 base, leaving 10 bases between the germline ends. The CDR3 DNA reads TGTGCCAGCAAGGGGTTGGGGAACACTGAAGCTTTCTTT. As protein: CASKGLGNTEAFF. Drawing the rest from reference TRBV2 and TRBJ1-1, the complete variable domain is EPEVTQTPSHQVTQMGQEVILRCVPISNHLYFYWYRQILGQKVEFLVSFYNNEISEKSEIFDDQFSVERPDGSNFTLKIRSTKLEDSAMYFCASKGLGNTEAFFGQGTRLTVV.

This chain joins TRBV6-6 and TRBJ2-1; the D is unclear. Germline assignment: CDR1 MNHNY and CDR2 SVGAGI (reference sequence). There are 14 residues in the CDR3. The ends were cut back, 2 bases at V and 5 bases at J, with 10 bases in the middle. The CDR3 is CASSYIALDNEQFF. DNA of the CDR3: TGTGCCAGCAGTTACATCGCCCTCGACAATGAGCAGTTCTTC.

Comments on this clone: The sample has other DNA sequences that encode this CDR3 too. V usage is TRBV5-1 and J usage is TRBJ1-5; D remains unclear. CDR3 length: 14 amino acids. The V end lost 0 bases, the J end lost 3 bases, and 7 bases lay between the germline ends. Germline V CDR1 and CDR2: SGHRS, YFSETQ. CDR3 residues: CASSLEGNNQPQHF. CDR3 DNA: TGCGCCAGCAGCTTGGAGGGTAACAATCAGCCCCAGCATTTT. Variable domain in full (rest from reference TRBV5-1 and TRBJ1-5): KAGVTQTPRYLIKTRGQQVTLSCSPISGHRSVSWYQQTPGQGLQFLFEYFSETQRNKGNFPGRFSGRQFSNSRSEMNVSTLELGDSALYLCASSLEGNNQPQHFGDGTRLSIL.

This chain connects TRBV6-1 to TRBJ2-7, with 8 nucleotides matching TRBD1. Germline assignment: CDR1 MNHNS and CDR2 SASEGT. V was clipped by 5 bases and J by 1 base; unmatched bases: 7. This CDR3 comprises 15 residues. The CDR3 DNA sequence: TGTGCCAGCAGTTTGCGGACAGGGCCGTCCTACGAGCAGTACTTC. Amino acids: CASSLRTGPSYEQYF.